The text below deals with one T cell receptor (beta chain). This CDR3 is built from 16 residues. CDR1 GTSNPN and CDR2 SVGIG come from the germline V gene (reference sequence). V lost 4 bases, J lost 1 base, and 19 bases lay in between. This sample was included in a study of blood T cells in healthy people across ages. Study overall: Template-switching capture recovered about one barcoded beta molecule per two T cells.

Primers used in a second PCR of roughly 7 to 12 cycles were a sample-barcoded 5' primer and a J-beta primer mix. With 12 random nucleotides, a template-switch adaptor tagged each individual cDNA molecule. Using its own MiXCR run on the 5' RACE reads, TCRdb lists one record per CDR3 protein. Of 650,000 to 700,000 distinct CDR3 sequences detected, about a third appear once; the ten largest clones hold roughly 15%. This TCR came from an elderly woman in good health. The V gene is TRBV30, the J gene TRBJ1-1; tentative D call: TRBD1 (5 bases). Material for sequencing was blood. CDR3 region: CAWTPTMAGQNTEAFF. In DNA, the CDR3 is TGTGCCTGGACCCCAACGATGGCAGGGCAGAACACTGAAGCTTTCTTT.